This is a list of T cell receptor beta chains from one sample in a study of blood T cell repertoires in COVID-19. Sequenced by immunoSEQ multiplex PCR; TCRdb stores in-frame clones only, minus some. The data contain some 170,000 clones, around 85% of them singletons. Sequenced: peripheral blood. These receptors were collected from a man aged 60 to 69 with active or convalescent COVID-19. The CDR3 runs from the conserved cysteine through the conserved F or W. Fields, in order: D gene, V gene, J gene, clone size, CDR3 DNA, CDR3 protein. The D gene is left open where the match is weak. Clone size appears in some rows only: once, few, many, or a class for an expanded clone.

TRBD2	TRBV2	TRBJ2-2	.	TGTGCCAGCAGTGAAGTAGGCCTAGCGGGGGCGAACACCGGGGAGCTGTTTTTT	CASSEVGLAGANTGELFF
TRBD2	TRBV19	TRBJ2-2	.	TGTGCCAGTAGTATGGTGGGAGGGTCTGCCGGGGAGCTGTTTTTT	CASSMVGGSAGELFF
.	TRBV19	TRBJ1-1	.	TGTGCCAGTAGTACGAAATCAGGGGTTGAAGCTTTCTTT	CASSTKSGVEAFF
TRBD2	TRBV7-2	TRBJ2-7	.	TGTGCCAGCAGCTTAGGAGCGGGAGGCACCTACGAGCAGTACTTC	CASSLGAGGTYEQYF
TRBD2	TRBV3-1/TRBV3-2	TRBJ2-1	.	TGTGCCAGCAGCCCCTTAAGAGCGGGAGCTTACAATGAGCAGTTCTTC	CASSPLRAGAYNEQFF
.	TRBV24-1	TRBJ1-5	few	TGTGCCACCAGTCTACCCCGTTTCAATCAGCCCCAGCATTTT	CATSLPRFNQPQHF
.	TRBV7-9	TRBJ1-6	.	TGTGCCAGCAGCGCGGGACGGGAGAAACCCCTCCACTTT	CASSAGREKPLHF
TRBD1	TRBV5-4	TRBJ1-6	few	TGTGCCAGCACCACAGGACAGGGGGTTTCACCCCTCCACTTT	CASTTGQGVSPLHF
.	TRBV14	TRBJ1-1	.	TGTGCCAGCAGCCAAGGAATGAACAGGAACACTGAAGCTTTCTTT	CASSQGMNRNTEAFF
.	TRBV7-2	TRBJ1-6	few	TGTGCCAGCAGCTTAAACCAACAGGGTGGTTCACCCCTCCACTTT	CASSLNQQGGSPLHF
TRBD1	TRBV18	TRBJ2-7	once	TGTGCCAGCTCCACAGGGACAGCGCTTTCCGAGCAGTACTTC	CASSTGTALSEQYF
TRBD1	TRBV27	TRBJ1-2	.	TGTGCCAGCAGTTTAACAGGGGGCAACTATGGCTACACCTTC	CASSLTGGNYGYTF
.	TRBV5-1	TRBJ2-2	.	TGCGCCAGCAGCTTCGAACGGGTGGACACCGGGGAGCTGTTTTTT	CASSFERVDTGELFF
TRBD1	TRBV7-9	TRBJ2-3	.	TGTGCCAGCAGCCCCCGGGACAGGGATTTGAGGTCTGGCACAGATACGCAGTATTTT	CASSPRDRDLRSGTDTQYF
.	TRBV2	TRBJ2-3	many	TGTGCCAGCAGTGAAAGGCAGAGGTACACGAATACGCAGTATTTT	CASSERQRYTNTQYF
.	TRBV29-1	TRBJ2-5	.	TGCAGCGTTGGCCCCGGTTCGGAAGAGACCCAGTACTTC	CSVGPGSEETQYF
.	TRBV27	TRBJ2-7	once	TGTGCCAGCAGTCCCAGGGGACCGCCCCCGGCCTACGAGCAGTACTTC	CASSPRGPPPAYEQYF
TRBD1	TRBV27	TRBJ1-6	.	TGTGCCAGCAGTCCCGGGACAGTGAATAATTCACCCCTCCACTTT	CASSPGTVNNSPLHF
TRBD1	TRBV2	TRBJ1-1	.	TGTGCCAGCAATGCCCCTTCATTCGGGACAGGGGGCACTGAAGCTTTCTTT	CASNAPSFGTGGTEAFF
TRBD2	TRBV5-4	TRBJ2-3	.	TGTGCCAGCAGCTTAGCGGGGATTGTAGATACGCAGTATTTT	CASSLAGIVDTQYF
.	TRBV7-2	TRBJ2-1	.	TGTGCCAGCAGCTTCTCGAGTAACAGGGAGCAGTTCTTC	CASSFSSNREQFF
.	TRBV5-1	TRBJ1-5	.	TGCGCCAGCAGCGAGCAGGGCCACGGCAATCAGCCCCAGCATTTT	CASSEQGHGNQPQHF
TRBD1	TRBV6-5	TRBJ1-2	.	TGTGCCAGCAGTTACTTAGGGACAGCGCGCCCCTATGGCTACACCTTC	CASSYLGTARPYGYTF
.	TRBV19	TRBJ2-3	.	TGTGCCAGTAGACTCAGAAGCGCGGGCACAGATACGCAGTATTTT	CASRLRSAGTDTQYF
TRBD2	TRBV24-1	TRBJ2-2	.	TGTGCCACCAGTTCATGGCGGGAGGGCCAGGACGGGGAGCTGTTTTTT	CATSSWREGQDGELFF
TRBD1	TRBV4-2	TRBJ1-2	.	TGTGCCAGCAGCCCCTACAGGGGGCAAGACTATGGCTACACCTTC	CASSPYRGQDYGYTF